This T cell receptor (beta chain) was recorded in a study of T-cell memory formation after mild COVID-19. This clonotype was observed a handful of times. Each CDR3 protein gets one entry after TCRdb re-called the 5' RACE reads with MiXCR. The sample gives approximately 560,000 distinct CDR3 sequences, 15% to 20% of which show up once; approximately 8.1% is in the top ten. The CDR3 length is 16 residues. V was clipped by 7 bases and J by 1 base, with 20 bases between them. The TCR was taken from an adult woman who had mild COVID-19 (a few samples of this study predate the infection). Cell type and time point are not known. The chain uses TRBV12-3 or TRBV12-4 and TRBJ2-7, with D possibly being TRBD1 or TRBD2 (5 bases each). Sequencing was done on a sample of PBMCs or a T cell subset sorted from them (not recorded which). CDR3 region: CASTDIEGQGSYEQYF. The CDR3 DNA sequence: TGTGCCAGCACCGACATTGAGGGGCAAGGATCCTACGAGCAGTACTTC.